One and the same sample provided the 10 T cell receptor beta chains below, sequenced in a study of circulating and synovial CD4+ cells in juvenile arthritis (dated by TCRdb to between 2012 and 2015). Preparation of the library involved the immunoSEQ multiplex PCR assay. The table comes from immuneACCESS by way of TCRdb, which keeps in-frame sequences with V and J called. Part of the clones is missing from these tables; in studies checked, under half for an unresolved V gene and the rest for unknown reasons. This sample holds approximately 31,000 clones; 90% to 95% were observed only once. Roughly 0.69% of the sample comes from the top ten. What was sequenced was CD4+ T cells from blood. Receptors originate from a human donor with juvenile idiopathic arthritis.

The V gene is TRBV2, the J gene TRBJ2-7; tentatively, D is TRBD1 (6 bases). The V and J ends lost 10 bases and 2 bases respectively, with 12 bases between them. The CDR3 is 12 amino acids. Germline lookup yields CDR1 SNHLY and CDR2 FYNNEI. This chain's CDR3 is CATTGQPYEQYF. CDR3 DNA sequence: TGTGCCACCACAGGGCAGCCCTACGAGCAGTACTTC.

As to this clone: One end of the junction varies from germline; a read error may be responsible. The sample carries other DNA sequences with the same CDR3. V is TRBV6-5 and J is TRBJ1-6, with 9 bases aligning to TRBD1. Germline V gene lookup returns CDR1 MNHEY and CDR2 SVGAGI. CDR3 length equals 15 residues. CDR3 nucleotide sequence: TGTGCCAGCAGTTACGGGGGGACAGGGAATTCGCCCCTCCACTTT. Translating gives CASSYGGTGNSPLHF.

V and J are TRBV9 and TRBJ2-7; 8 bases match TRBD2. J gave up 2 bases and V 4 bases, and 5 bases lay outside the gene matches. The germline gives CDR1 SGDLS, CDR2 YYNGEE. This CDR3 comprises 14 residues. CDR3 region: CASSPGLEPYEQYF. In DNA, the CDR3 is TGTGCCAGCAGCCCGGGACTAGAGCCCTACGAGCAGTACTTC. Supplemented by reference TRBV9 and TRBJ2-7, the full variable domain reads DSGVTQTPKHLITATGQRVTLRCSPRSGDLSVYWYQQSLDQGLQFLIQYYNGEERAKGNILERFSAQQFPDLHSELNLSSLELGDSALYFCASSPGLEPYEQYFGPGTRLTVT.

The chain couples TRBV28 to TRBJ1-2; possible D gene TRBD1, 5 bases. From germline, CDR1 is MDHEN and CDR2 SYDVKM. This CDR3 is 14 amino acids long. Deletions cut 6 bases from V and 4 bases from J, with 15 bases between. The CDR3 protein is CASRPPQGVYGYTF. The DNA of the CDR3 is TGTGCCAGCAGGCCCCCCCAGGGTGTCTATGGCTACACCTTC.

The J gene is TRBJ2-2, the V gene TRBV29-1; 7 nucleotides agree with TRBD1. V lost 3 bases and J lost 3; bases outside the gene matches: 4. Germline V gene data show CDR1 as SQVTM and CDR2 as ANQGSEA. The length of the CDR3 is 14 residues. CDR3 nucleotides: TGCAGCGTTGATAGGACAGGATACACCGGGGAGCTGTTTTTT. Translation gives CSVDRTGYTGELFF.

This rearrangement joins TRBV20-1 to TRBJ2-7; D gene ambiguous. CDR1 is DFQATT and CDR2 is SNEGSKA in the germline V gene (reference sequence). The CDR3 covers 11 residues. V shed 6 bases and J shed 3 bases, with 9 bases lying between them. CDR3 coding DNA: TGCAGTGCGGCCCCCCGCTACGAGCAGTACTTC. It yields the protein CSAAPRYEQYF.

The count of this clone is one. V and J are TRBV7-2 and TRBJ1-1; possible D gene TRBD1, 6 bases. The CDR3 spans 14 residues. Germline loops: CDR1 SGHTA, CDR2 FQGNSA. The germline V and J ends were trimmed by 5 bases and 8 bases, with 18 bases remaining between them. The CDR3 region has the DNA TGTGCCAGCAGCCCCCTTTCGGGGGGCAGAGAAGCTTTCTTT. Translation: CASSPLSGGREAFF.

The chain recombines TRBV2 with TRBJ1-2, with 8 bases matching TRBD1. Germline loops: CDR1 SNHLY, CDR2 FYNNEI. Trimming cost V 6 bases and J 2 bases; bases outside gene matches: 5. The length of the CDR3 is 14 residues. The CDR3 DNA is TGTGCCAGCAGCTCGGGACAGGCAAACTATGGCTACACCTTC. The encoded protein is CASSSGQANYGYTF.

V gene TRBV19 combines with J gene TRBJ1-1, with D hard to call. V lost 3 bases and J 4 bases, leaving 15 bases between the germline ends. The CDR3 runs to 15 residues. From germline, CDR1 is LNHDA and CDR2 SQIVND (reference sequence). The CDR3 region is CASSMGRSLGTEAFF. The DNA for the CDR3 is TGTGCCAGTAGTATGGGCAGGTCCTTGGGCACTGAAGCTTTCTTT.

The chain couples TRBV2 to TRBJ2-3; D might be TRBD2 (5 bases). This CDR3 has 15 residues. V lost 6 bases to trimming and J lost 3 bases, with 16 bases between them. The germline V gene has CDR1 SNHLY and CDR2 FYNNEI. The CDR3 is CASRKTSGGTDTQYF. In DNA form, the CDR3 reads TGTGCCAGCAGAAAGACGAGCGGTGGGACAGATACGCAGTATTTT.